This T cell receptor beta chain is drawn from a study of patients and donors after allogeneic stem cell transplantation. The germline CDR1 and CDR2 sequences are SGHAT and FQNNGV. This CDR3 is 14 amino acids long. The junction had 7 bases not matched to a gene; V was cut back by 5 bases and J by 4 bases. TCRdb re-derived calls from the RT-PCR reads in MiXCR, one entry per CDR3 protein. The sample lists about 110,000 distinct CDR3 sequences, approximately 35% occurring once. The TCR originated in a human donor who was either an allogeneic HSCT recipient or a stem cell or donor lymphocyte infusion donor (not recorded which). It is not recorded whose cells these are; they may come from a transplant donor. Source material: blood, either unsorted or a sorted T cell fraction (not recorded which). V and J are TRBV11-2 and TRBJ1-2; 7 positions agree with TRBD1. CDR3 region: CASSALDRSYGYTF. As DNA, the CDR3 is TGTGCCAGCAGCGCGTTGGACAGGAGCTATGGCTACACCTTC. Together with reference TRBV11-2 and TRBJ1-2, the CDR3 gives the full variable domain: EAGVAQSPRYKIIEKRQSVAFWCNPISGHATLYWYQQILGQGPKLLIQFQNNGVVDDSQLPKDRFSAERLKGVDSTLKIQPAKLEDSAVYLCASSALDRSYGYTFGSGTRLTVV.